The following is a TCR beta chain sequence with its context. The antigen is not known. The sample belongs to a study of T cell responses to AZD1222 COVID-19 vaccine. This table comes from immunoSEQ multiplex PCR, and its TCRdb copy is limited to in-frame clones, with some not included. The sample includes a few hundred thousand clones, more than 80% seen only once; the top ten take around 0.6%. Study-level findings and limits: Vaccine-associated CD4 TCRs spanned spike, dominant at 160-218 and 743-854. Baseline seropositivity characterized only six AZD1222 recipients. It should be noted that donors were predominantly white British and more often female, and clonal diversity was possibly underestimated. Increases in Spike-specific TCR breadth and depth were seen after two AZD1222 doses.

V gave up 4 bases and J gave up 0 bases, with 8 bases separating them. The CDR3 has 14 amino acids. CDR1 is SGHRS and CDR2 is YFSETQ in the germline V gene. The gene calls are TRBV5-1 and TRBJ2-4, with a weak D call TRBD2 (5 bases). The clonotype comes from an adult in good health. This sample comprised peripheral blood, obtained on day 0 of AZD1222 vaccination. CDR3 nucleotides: TGCGCCAGCAGCAGCGGACCAGCCAAAAACATTCAGTACTTC. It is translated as CASSSGPAKNIQYF.